These 2 T cell receptor beta chains were sequenced from one sample in a study of cytomegalovirus exposure and HLA in healthy donors. Sequencing used immunoSEQ multiplex PCR; TCRdb keeps in-frame clones, though not all of them. The repertoire holds under 200,000 clones, with 89% as singletons. The sample taken for sequencing was PBMCs. All receptors come from a woman between 18 and 29 years old in good health and CMV-seropositive.

This clone is a singleton in its sample. The V gene is TRBV28, the J gene TRBJ2-7, with TRBD2 identical over 11 bases. Trimming cost V 3 bases and J 2 bases; bases outside gene matches: 9. This CDR3 is 17 amino acids long. CDR1 is MDHEN and CDR2 is SYDVKM in the germline V gene. CDR3 region: CASSLIPTSGTTYEQYF. For the CDR3, the DNA is TGTGCCAGCAGTTTGATCCCGACTAGCGGGACCACCTACGAGCAGTACTTC.

This rearrangement joins TRBV14 to TRBJ2-2; D is undetermined. CDR1 and CDR2 (germline): SGHDN, FVKESK. This CDR3 has 15 residues. V lost 2 bases to trimming and J lost 4 bases, with 11 bases between them. This CDR3 reads CASSQLRLGTGELFF. CDR3 DNA: TGTGCCAGCAGCCAACTAAGACTCGGCACCGGGGAGCTGTTTTTT.